This T cell receptor (beta chain) came from a study of T cell responses to AZD1222 COVID-19 vaccine (dated by TCRdb to the early 2020s). With respect to the entire study: TCR sequencing was performed for approximately 240 trial participants, of whom 200 to 220 were given two doses of AZD1222 and around 25 were given two doses of MenACWY control vaccine. Trial participants were enrolled by age into subgroups of 18-55, 56-69 and 70-plus years, and around 140, 26 and 57 TCR-sequenced participants, respectively, were included in these subgroups. Broader findings and caveats from the paper: A significant rise in spike-specific TCR breadth and depth was observed after two AZD1222 doses relative to day 0 and relative to MenACWY recipients. Because no day 14 peak-response samples were available, the repertoires could be characterized only after the peak T cell response. Participants were mostly white British, with more females than males. The authors suggested clonal diversity may have been underestimated. Reportedly, almost half of the unique spike-specific TCRs recognized epitopes lying outside the regions that are mutated in the B.1.351 and B.1.1.7 variants. Only a handful of AZD1222 recipients were SARS-CoV-2 seropositive at baseline, limiting conclusions about previously exposed vaccinees. In the small 56-69-year group, the increase in depth fell short of significance, most likely because of low power. The vaccine-associated CD4 TCRs covered the entire spike protein, and the dominant responses fell in regions 160-218 and 743-854.

Remarks on this clone: It has no known antigen specificity. The input lacks base qualities; no much larger clone sits a single base away.

For CDR1 and CDR2, the germline V gene lists SGHTA and FQGNSA. From the cysteine up to the phenylalanine, the CDR3 has a length of 14 residues. Only the CDR3 DNA is retained, 42 bases long and in frame from the first base. The germline V end is reduced by 8 bases and the J end by 7 bases; junction bases left unmatched: 12. The CDR3 regions of human TCRbeta chains were analyzed by immunosequencing. Under the source paper's analysis protocol: Repertoire TCRs were matched against a reference library of SARS-CoV-2-specific TCRs generated with the MIRA antigen-specificity platform. Breadth was defined as the fraction of unique TCRs that were SARS-CoV-2-associated, and depth was defined as the fraction of total T cells that were SARS-CoV-2-associated. Each spike-specific TCR was assigned to its reactive spike region and to a CD4 or CD8 class using the MIRA data. Log10-transformed breadth and depth values were compared by one-way ANOVA with Sidak's multiple comparisons tests. TCRdb carries this immuneACCESS record with in-frame sequences only. Its versions omit some clonotypes, under half of them owing to an unresolved V gene in the studies checked, with the rest unexplained. V and J calls plus clone size are reproduced from that table; the DNA served to infer D and trimming. For this sample there are more than 150,000 clones; more than 70% appear just once. The top ten constitute roughly 27% of the sample.

The time point label for this specimen denotes: about 28 days (+/-7) after the second vaccine dose. AZD1222 recipients whose second dose came at about 4 weeks and those whose second dose came at about 12 weeks were combined into one group, since spike-specific TCR depth and breadth did not differ between the two schedules. Samples from vaccinated people were obtained from the UK trials COV001 and COV002, which included a single-blind randomized controlled phase 2/3 trial of AZD1222 (ChAdOx1 nCoV-19) in healthy adults. For TCRbeta chain sequencing, PBMC samples were collected from trial participants at day 0 and at day 28 after the second dose.

This receptor was taken from an adult who received the AZD1222 COVID-19 vaccine. Sequenced here: peripheral blood, sampled 28 days after the second AZD1222 dose. The rearranged segments are TRBV7-2 and TRBJ2-7; 9 nucleotides in the junction match TRBD2. The CDR3 in this case is CASGARGGRGEQYF. Here is the DNA: TGTGCCAGCGGCGCACGGGGCGGGAGGGGTGAGCAGTACTTC. Where the CDR3 stops, the reference TRBV7-2 and TRBJ2-7 genes take over; the full variable domain is GAGVSQSPSNKVTEKGKDVELRCDPISGHTALYWYRQSLGQGLEFLIYFQGNSAPDKSGLPSDRFSAERTGGSVSTLTIQRTQQEDSAVYLCASGARGGRGEQYFGPGTRLTVT.